This section outlines one T cell receptor beta chain sequence together with its context. V shed 3 bases and J shed 6 bases, with 14 bases lying between them. The CDR3 covers 14 residues. CDR1 is SGHVS, CDR2 FQNEAQ, per germline. This record comes from a study of T cell changes during pregnancy in multiple sclerosis. TCRdb's table, derived via immunoSEQ multiplex PCR, lists solely in-frame clones and lacks some. The table lists approximately 50,000 clones, around nine tenths of them singletons. The chain couples TRBV7-8 to TRBJ1-2, with TRBD1 as a possible D gene (5 bases). The clonotype comes from a female donor with multiple sclerosis, enrolled in a pregnancy study. This material consisted of CD4+ T cells from peripheral blood mononuclear cells, taken after pregnancy. CDR3 DNA: TGTGCCAGCAGCTTCCCCTCCCAGGGAAATGGCTACACCTTC. Protein sequence: CASSFPSQGNGYTF.